A single sample gave rise to the 32 T cell receptor beta chains below, sequenced in a study of vaccination and CD4 T cells after COVID-19. Cultured CD4+ T-cell DNA underwent Oncomine TCR Beta short-read sequencing. TCRdb used MiXCR to reprocess the PCR reads, holding one entry per CDR3 protein. Counted here are 7,000 or so distinct CDR3 sequences, about 41% occurring once; the ten biggest clones make up 30% to 35%. No cognate antigen is known for these TCRs. Specified treatment: roughly ten-day PBMC culture with coronavirus spike peptide pools or control peptides (ViraFEST assay). One should note that the unexposed donor's CD4+ T cells were collected before the COVID-19 pandemic (2011-2018). Sequenced input: CD4+ T cells from blood, cultured in vitro. These receptors were taken from a human donor in good health.

The DNA of the CDR3 is TGTGCCAGCAGCTTGGGGCACGCGGGACAGGGTAGTATTGGCTACACCTTC. Amino acids: CASSLGHAGQGSIGYTF. The rearrangement uses TRBV5-6 and TRBJ1-2; 9 bases agree with TRBD1. Per germline, CDR1 SGHDT and CDR2 YYEEEE. This CDR3 contains 17 residues. The trim removed 0 bases at V and 7 bases at J, leaving 13 bases unmatched.

The chain uses TRBV6-1 and TRBJ1-5; D possibly corresponds to TRBD1 (5 bases). Per the germline V gene, CDR1 is MNHNS and CDR2 is SASEGT. CDR3 size: 15 residues. The V gene lost 7 bases and the J gene lost 5 bases, with 18 bases spanning the gap. This CDR3 reads CASTLGPEGHQPQHF. In DNA, the CDR3 is TGTGCCAGCACCCTCGGACCCGAGGGACATCAGCCCCAGCATTTT.

The CDR3 region is CASSPDPGRSYEQYF. For the CDR3, the DNA is TGTGCCAGCAGTCCGGACCCCGGTCGTTCCTACGAGCAGTACTTC. This rearrangement joins TRBV2 to TRBJ2-7, with D unresolved. Germline V gives CDR1 SNHLY, CDR2 FYNNEI. Trimming pared 5 bases from V and 1 base from J, leaving 15 bases between. This CDR3 comprises 15 residues. Drawing the rest from reference TRBV2 and TRBJ2-7, the complete variable domain is EPEVTQTPSHQVTQMGQEVILRCVPISNHLYFYWYRQILGQKVEFLVSFYNNEISEKSEIFDDQFSVERPDGSNFTLKIRSTKLEDSAMYFCASSPDPGRSYEQYFGPGTRLTVT.

The V gene is TRBV6-1, the J gene TRBJ2-3; D not certain. CDR3 length: 14 amino acids. Germline CDR1 reads MNHNS; CDR2 reads SASEGT. V lost 6 bases, J lost 0 bases, and 10 bases lay in between. The CDR3 region has the DNA TGTGCCAGCAGGTCACGTTCTAGCACAGATACGCAGTATTTT. Its protein is CASRSRSSTDTQYF.

The chain recombines TRBV20-1 with TRBJ1-1; D is uncertain. V was trimmed by 6 bases and J by 1 base, leaving 15 bases between them. CDR1 DFQATT and CDR2 SNEGSKA come from the germline V gene (reference sequence). The CDR3 totals 14 residues. The CDR3 protein is CSARPGRTNTEAFF. The CDR3 DNA reads TGCAGTGCCCGCCCGGGCCGGACGAACACTGAAGCTTTCTTT.

This clonotype is large (0.1 to 1%) in the sample. The genes are TRBV20-1 and TRBJ1-5; D is perhaps TRBD1 (6 bases). CDR3 length: 15 amino acids. V was cut by 0 bases and J by 6 bases, with 15 bases left in between. Germline CDR1 DFQATT, CDR2 SNEGSKA (reference sequence). CDR3: CSAREIKGDGQPQHF. CDR3 in DNA: TGCAGTGCTAGAGAGATTAAGGGGGACGGTCAGCCCCAGCATTTT.

The rearrangement links TRBV25-1 to TRBJ2-1; D unresolved. Germline V lookup: CDR1 MGHDK, CDR2 SYGVNS. The V and J ends lost 0 bases and 6 bases respectively, with 6 bases between them. This CDR3 contains 13 residues. The CDR3: CASSEYPGNEQFF. The CDR3 region has the DNA TGTGCCAGCAGTGAATACCCCGGCAATGAGCAGTTCTTC.

This chain uses TRBV10-1 with TRBJ1-1; TRBD1 is a possible D gene (6 bases). The germline CDR1 and CDR2 sequences are WNHNN and SYGVQD (reference sequence). V dropped 3 bases and J dropped 4 bases, with 18 bases sitting between them. The CDR3 has 16 amino acids. Here the CDR3 reads CASSDSLRTGSTEAFF. The CDR3 DNA reads as TGCGCCAGCAGTGATTCTCTCCGAACAGGGAGCACTGAAGCTTTCTTT.

V gene TRBV12-3 or TRBV12-4 combines with J gene TRBJ1-5; weak D call: TRBD1 (6 bases). Trimming took off 3 bases at V and 3 bases at J, with 9 bases between the two ends. The CDR3 consists of 14 residues. As DNA, the CDR3 is TGTGCCAGCAGTTTGGGGACACCCAATCAGCCCCAGCATTTT. This sequence encodes CASSLGTPNQPQHF.

This clonotype appeared a few times. The chain links TRBV5-1 to TRBJ1-5; D gene ambiguous. The germline CDR1 and CDR2 sequences are SGHRS and YFSETQ. The CDR3 loop spans 13 amino acids. V lost 1 base and J 3 bases, leaving 5 bases between the germline ends. The CDR3 reads CASSLTVNQPQHF. Written as DNA, the CDR3 is TGCGCCAGCAGCTTGACCGTCAATCAGCCCCAGCATTTT.

This clonotype was counted a few times. The CDR3 nucleotides are TGTGCCGGCTCGGGACAGGAGAACACTGAAGCTTTCTTT. Amino acid sequence: CAGSGQENTEAFF. J is TRBJ1-1 and V is TRBV10-3, with 8 bases fitting TRBD1. The CDR3 runs to 13 residues. V lost 11 bases and J lost 1; bases outside the gene matches: 6. Germline assignment: CDR1 ENHRY and CDR2 SYGVKD.

There are a few counts of this clonotype. V usage is TRBV20-1 and J usage is TRBJ2-7; 7 bases line up with TRBD1. CDR1 is DFQATT, CDR2 SNEGSKA, per germline (reference sequence). V shed 2 bases and J 2 bases; nucleotides not matched to a gene: 3. The CDR3 totals 13 residues. The CDR3 DNA sequence: TGCAGTGCTAGACAGGGGGAACCCTACGAGCAGTACTTC. Translation: CSARQGEPYEQYF.

This chain links TRBV20-1 with TRBJ2-7, with 13 nucleotides matching TRBD2. Per the germline V gene, CDR1 is DFQATT and CDR2 is SNEGSKA (reference sequence). This CDR3 has 15 amino acids. J lost 6 bases, V lost 6 bases, and 11 bases had no gene match. The CDR3 loop is CSAKLPGLAGREQYF. The CDR3 nucleotides read TGCAGTGCGAAACTTCCGGGACTAGCGGGACGCGAGCAGTACTTC.

The V and J genes are TRBV6-1 and TRBJ1-6; D is perhaps TRBD1 (6 bases). V was cut by 6 bases and J by 7 bases, with 19 bases left in between. CDR1 is MNHNS and CDR2 is SASEGT in the germline V gene. This CDR3 region has 16 residues. This CDR3 reads CASRERRGNGNSPLHF. DNA of the CDR3: TGTGCCAGCAGGGAACGCAGGGGTAATGGCAATTCACCCCTCCACTTT.

The rearrangement links TRBV12-3 or TRBV12-4 to TRBJ1-2; D not resolved. The ends were cut back, 3 bases at V and 2 bases at J, with 10 bases in the middle. The CDR3 runs 14 residues. The CDR3 nucleotides are TGTGCCAGCAGTTTGGCCGCACCAAACTATGGCTACACCTTC. It encodes CASSLAAPNYGYTF.

The J gene is TRBJ1-2, the V gene TRBV27; 8 bases align to TRBD1. Germline values: CDR1 MNHEY, CDR2 SMNVEV (reference sequence). The CDR3 covers 15 residues. The junction had 7 bases not matched to a gene; V was cut back by 6 bases and J by 1 base. The CDR3 spells CASRRTGSGNYGYTF. CDR3 nucleotide sequence: TGTGCCAGCAGACGGACAGGGTCTGGTAACTATGGCTACACCTTC.

The chain joins TRBV18 to TRBJ2-3, with 8 nucleotides matching TRBD2. Germline assignment: CDR1 KGHSH and CDR2 LQKENI. This CDR3 region has 15 residues. Losses at the gene ends were 3 bases for V and 5 bases for J; bases not matched to a gene: 7. CDR3 amino acids: CASSPAGGSGDTQYF. The CDR3 nucleotides are TGTGCCAGCTCACCGGCGGGGGGATCAGGAGATACGCAGTATTTT. The full variable domain, its missing parts supplied by reference TRBV18 and TRBJ2-3, is NAGVMQNPRHLVRRRGQEARLRCSPMKGHSHVYWYRQLPEEGLKFMVYLQKENIIDESGMPKERFSAEFPKEGPSILRIQQVVRGDSAAYFCASSPAGGSGDTQYFGPGTRLTVL.

This clonotype was recorded a few times. J is TRBJ1-5 and V is TRBV7-9; a possible D gene is TRBD1 (6 bases). The CDR3 spans 15 residues. V was clipped by 8 bases and J by 1 base, with 15 bases between them. The germline gives CDR1 SEHNR, CDR2 FQNEAQ (reference sequence). For the CDR3, the DNA is TGTGCCAGCTCAGGGGCAGGAGGAAGCAATCAGCCCCAGCATTTT. This gives the protein CASSGAGGSNQPQHF.

This chain joins TRBV20-1 and TRBJ2-1, with D possibly being TRBD2 (7 bases). The germline V gene has CDR1 DFQATT and CDR2 SNEGSKA (reference sequence). This CDR3 has 15 residues. Trimming left V 4 bases short and J 4 bases short, with 17 bases between. CDR3 loop: CSANTAGGPYNEQFF. CDR3 in DNA: TGCAGTGCTAATACCGCCGGGGGGCCGTACAATGAGCAGTTCTTC.

The V and J genes are TRBV20-1 and TRBJ1-4; D possibly corresponds to TRBD1 (5 bases). Trimming took off 0 bases at V and 7 bases at J, with 15 bases between the two ends. Germline V gene data show CDR1 as DFQATT and CDR2 as SNEGSKA (reference sequence). The CDR3 totals 15 residues. The CDR3, as DNA: TGCAGTGCTAGAGATCACGAGGGAAGGGGTGAAAAACTGTTTTTT. Its protein is CSARDHEGRGEKLFF.

This rearrangement joins TRBV5-1 to TRBJ1-2; 8 nucleotides match TRBD1. This CDR3 region has 16 residues. Germline loops: CDR1 SGHRS, CDR2 YFSETQ. The trim removed 0 bases at V and 2 bases at J, leaving 6 bases unmatched. The CDR3 region is CASSLGGQGTNYGYTF. The CDR3, as DNA: TGCGCCAGCAGCTTGGGAGGACAGGGAACGAACTATGGCTACACCTTC.

This clonotype was detected a few times. V gene TRBV10-2 combines with J gene TRBJ2-3; 13 nucleotides agree with TRBD2. V trimming: 2 bases; J trimming: 0 bases; junction bases outside the gene matches: 5. Germline loops: CDR1 WSHSY, CDR2 SAAADI. CDR3 length: 18 amino acids. CDR3 sequence (DNA): TGCGCCAGCAGTGAGACGTGGGGACTAGCGGGGAGCACAGATACGCAGTATTTT. This codes for CASSETWGLAGSTDTQYF.

V and J are TRBV4-2 and TRBJ2-1, with D possibly being TRBD2 (6 bases). The CDR3 consists of 15 residues. V lost 3 bases and J lost 1, with 10 bases in between. Looked up from germline, CDR1 is LGHNA and CDR2 is YNFKEQ. CDR3 in amino acids: CASSQIGGSYNEQFF. The CDR3 DNA reads TGTGCCAGCAGCCAGATCGGGGGTTCCTACAATGAGCAGTTCTTC.

This clonotype has just a few counts. This chain connects TRBV29-1 to TRBJ1-2, with D possibly being TRBD1 (5 bases). In germline, CDR1 is SQVTM, CDR2 ANQGSEA. Trimming pared 4 bases from V and 11 bases from J, leaving 17 bases between. The CDR3 runs 12 residues. The CDR3 is CSVGDQPGRYTF. The CDR3 DNA reads TGCAGCGTTGGGGATCAGCCAGGGCGGTACACCTTC. Variable domain in full (rest from reference TRBV29-1 and TRBJ1-2): SAVISQKPSRDICQRGTSLTIQCQVDSQVTMMFWYRQQPGQSLTLIATANQGSEATYESGFVIDKFPISRPNLTFSTLTVSNMSPEDSSIYLCSVGDQPGRYTFGSGTRLTVV.

The V and J genes are TRBV6-1 and TRBJ1-2, with a tentative D call TRBD1 (5 bases). The V gene's germline CDR1 is MNHNS and CDR2 SASEGT. V was trimmed by 6 bases and J by 8 bases, leaving 10 bases between them. The CDR3 spans 11 residues. Here the CDR3 DNA reads TGTGCCAGCAGAGTCCAGGGAGGCTACACCTTC. Translating gives CASRVQGGYTF.

The chain couples TRBV6-1 to TRBJ1-1; 7 positions agree with TRBD1. CDR3 size: 15 residues. The junction had 14 bases not matched to a gene; V was cut back by 7 bases and J by 6 bases. The germline gives CDR1 MNHNS, CDR2 SASEGT. The CDR3 here is CASTPSDRDSAEAFF. The CDR3 DNA is TGTGCCAGCACCCCATCCGACAGGGATAGCGCTGAAGCTTTCTTT.

The gene calls are TRBV7-6 and TRBJ2-7, with D hard to call. Germline assignment: CDR1 SGHVS and CDR2 FNYEAQ. The CDR3 is 14 residues long. Trimming removed 1 base from V and 0 bases from J, with 7 bases in between. The CDR3 nucleotides are TGTGCCAGCAGCTTAGGGAGCCCCTCCTACGAGCAGTACTTC. Amino acid sequence: CASSLGSPSYEQYF.

J is TRBJ1-6 and V is TRBV27; TRBD1 matches 10 bases. Germline V gives CDR1 MNHEY, CDR2 SMNVEV (reference sequence). This CDR3 region has 13 residues. Trimming cost V 6 bases and J 9 bases; bases outside gene matches: 2. The CDR3 region is CASRTGGISPLHF. For the CDR3, the DNA is TGTGCCAGCAGGACAGGGGGCATTTCACCCCTCCACTTT.

The gene calls are TRBV11-2 and TRBJ2-5, with a weak D call TRBD2 (6 bases). This CDR3 is built from 17 residues. Germline V gives CDR1 SGHAT, CDR2 FQNNGV. V lost 3 bases, J lost 1 base, and 18 bases lay in between. CDR3 DNA: TGTGCCAGCAGCTTTGGGTGGCTAGCGACTAGCCAAGAGACCCAGTACTTC. Its protein is CASSFGWLATSQETQYF.

This clonotype has only a few counts. This chain joins TRBV30 and TRBJ1-6; D perhaps matches TRBD1 (6 bases). Per germline, CDR1 GTSNPN and CDR2 SVGIG (reference sequence). This CDR3 is 13 amino acids long. V was shortened by 2 bases and J by 8 bases, with 10 bases between the two germline ends. CDR3 sequence reads: CAWSKGGDSPLHF. For the CDR3, the DNA is TGTGCCTGGAGTAAGGGGGGCGATTCACCCCTCCACTTT. The full variable domain, in which reference TRBV30 and TRBJ1-6 provide the parts outside the CDR3, is SQTIHQWPATLVQPVGSPLSLECTVEGTSNPNLYWYRQAAGRGLQLLFYSVGIGQISSEVPQNLSASRPQDRQFILSSKKLLLSDSGFYLCAWSKGGDSPLHFGNGTRLTVT.

The gene calls are TRBV7-2 and TRBJ1-4, with D perhaps TRBD1 (6 bases). Per the germline V gene, CDR1 is SGHTA and CDR2 is FQGNSA. The V end lost 5 bases, the J end lost 11 bases, and 15 bases lay between the germline ends. The CDR3 has 13 amino acids. The CDR3 here is CASSVVRGGKLFF. The CDR3 coding sequence is TGTGCCAGCAGCGTAGTTAGGGGGGGGAAACTGTTTTTT.

The V gene is TRBV7-8, the J gene TRBJ2-6; D perhaps matches TRBD1 (6 bases). The CDR3 runs 17 residues. CDR1 and CDR2 (germline): SGHVS, FQNEAQ. Trimming removed 5 bases from V and 0 bases from J, with 14 bases in between. The CDR3 nucleotides read TGTGCCAGCAGCCGATTAACAGGGTACTCTGGGGCCAACGTCCTGACTTTC. Residues: CASSRLTGYSGANVLTF.